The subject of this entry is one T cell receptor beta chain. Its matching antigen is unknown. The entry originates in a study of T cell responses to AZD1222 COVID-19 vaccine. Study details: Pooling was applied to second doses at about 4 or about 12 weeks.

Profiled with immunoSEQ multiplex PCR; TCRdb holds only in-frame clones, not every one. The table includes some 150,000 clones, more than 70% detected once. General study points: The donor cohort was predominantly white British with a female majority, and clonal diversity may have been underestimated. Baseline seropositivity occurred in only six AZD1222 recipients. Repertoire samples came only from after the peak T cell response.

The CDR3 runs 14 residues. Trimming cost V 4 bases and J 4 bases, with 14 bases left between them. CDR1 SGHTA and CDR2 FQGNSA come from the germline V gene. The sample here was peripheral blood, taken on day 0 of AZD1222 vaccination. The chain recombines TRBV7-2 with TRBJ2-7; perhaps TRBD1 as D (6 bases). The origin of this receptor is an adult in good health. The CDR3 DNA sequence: TGTGCCAGCAGCTCCGGGACATCGAATTACGAGCAGTACTTC. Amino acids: CASSSGTSNYEQYF.